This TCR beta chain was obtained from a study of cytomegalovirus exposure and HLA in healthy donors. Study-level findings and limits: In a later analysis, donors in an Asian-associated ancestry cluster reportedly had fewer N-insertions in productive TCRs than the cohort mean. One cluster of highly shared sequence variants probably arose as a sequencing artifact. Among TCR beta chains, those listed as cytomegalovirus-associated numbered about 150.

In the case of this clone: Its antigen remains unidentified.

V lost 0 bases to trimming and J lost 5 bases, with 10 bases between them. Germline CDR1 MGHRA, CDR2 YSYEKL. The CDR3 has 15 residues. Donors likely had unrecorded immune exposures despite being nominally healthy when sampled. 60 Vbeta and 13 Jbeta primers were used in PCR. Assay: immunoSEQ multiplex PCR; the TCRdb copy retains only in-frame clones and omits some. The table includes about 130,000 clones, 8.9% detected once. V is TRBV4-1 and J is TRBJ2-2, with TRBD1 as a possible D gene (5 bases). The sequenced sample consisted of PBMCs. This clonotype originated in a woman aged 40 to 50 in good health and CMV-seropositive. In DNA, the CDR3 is TGCGCCAGCAGCCAAGACAGGGTCGTAACCGGGGAGCTGTTTTTT. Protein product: CASSQDRVVTGELFF.